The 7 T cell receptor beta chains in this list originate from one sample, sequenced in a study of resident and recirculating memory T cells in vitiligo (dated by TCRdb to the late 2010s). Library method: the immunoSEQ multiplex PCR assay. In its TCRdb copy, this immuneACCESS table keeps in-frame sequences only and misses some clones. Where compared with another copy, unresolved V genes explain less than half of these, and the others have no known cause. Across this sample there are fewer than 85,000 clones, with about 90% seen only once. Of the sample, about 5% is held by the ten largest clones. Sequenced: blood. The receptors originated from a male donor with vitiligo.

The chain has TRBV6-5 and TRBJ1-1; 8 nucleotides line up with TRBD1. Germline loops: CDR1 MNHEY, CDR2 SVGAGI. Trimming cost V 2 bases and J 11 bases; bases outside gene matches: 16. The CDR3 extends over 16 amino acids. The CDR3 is CASSYGQGRRNTRAFF. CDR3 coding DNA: TGTGCCAGCAGTTACGGACAGGGTAGGCGAAACACCCGCGCTTTCTTT.

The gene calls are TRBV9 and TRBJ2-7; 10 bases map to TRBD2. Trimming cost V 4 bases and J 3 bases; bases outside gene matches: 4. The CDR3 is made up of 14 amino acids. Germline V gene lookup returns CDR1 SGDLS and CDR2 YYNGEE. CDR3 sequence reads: CASSPGTSVYEQYF. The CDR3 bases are TGTGCCAGCAGCCCGGGGACTAGCGTCTACGAGCAGTACTTC.

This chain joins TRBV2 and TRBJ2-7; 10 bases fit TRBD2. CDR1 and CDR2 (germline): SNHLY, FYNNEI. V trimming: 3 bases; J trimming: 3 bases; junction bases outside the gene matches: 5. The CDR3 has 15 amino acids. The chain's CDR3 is CASSDFTSGNYEQYF. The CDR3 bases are TGTGCCAGCAGTGATTTCACTAGCGGGAACTACGAGCAGTACTTC.

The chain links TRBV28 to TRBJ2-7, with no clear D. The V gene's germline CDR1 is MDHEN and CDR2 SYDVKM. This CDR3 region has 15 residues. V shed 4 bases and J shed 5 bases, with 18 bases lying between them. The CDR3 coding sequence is TGTGCCAGCAGTTACCCCGGAGTCCCCGGTCACGAGCAGTACTTC. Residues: CASSYPGVPGHEQYF.

CDR3 in DNA: TGTGCCAGCAGCTCTCCGACCCACAGGGGCGGCACTGAAGCTTTCTTT. This translates into CASSSPTHRGGTEAFF. This chain connects TRBV7-9 to TRBJ1-1; TRBD1 matches 7 bases. The CDR3 covers 16 residues. After removal of 4 bases from V and 4 bases from J, the junction contained 12 bases not matched to a gene. Germline CDR1 and CDR2: SEHNR and FQNEAQ (reference sequence).

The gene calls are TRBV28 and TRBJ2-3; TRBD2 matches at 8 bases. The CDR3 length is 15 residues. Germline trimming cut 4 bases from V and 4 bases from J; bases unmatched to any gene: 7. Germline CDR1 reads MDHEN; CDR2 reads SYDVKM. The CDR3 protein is CASSSGLATADTQYF. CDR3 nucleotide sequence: TGTGCCAGCAGTTCCGGACTAGCCACGGCAGATACGCAGTATTTT.

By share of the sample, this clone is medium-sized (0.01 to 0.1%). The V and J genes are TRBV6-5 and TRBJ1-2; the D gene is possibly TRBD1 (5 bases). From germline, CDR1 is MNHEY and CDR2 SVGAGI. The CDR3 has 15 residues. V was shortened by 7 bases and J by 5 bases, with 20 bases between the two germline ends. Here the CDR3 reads CASTPDKGTAYGYTF. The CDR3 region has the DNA TGTGCCAGCACCCCCGATAAGGGGACTGCTTATGGCTACACCTTC.